Given below is one T cell receptor (beta chain) in context. Antigen unknown. These data come from a study of shared clonotypes between healthy human individuals. General study points: Researchers found naive subsets generally carried larger estimated richness than memory subsets. A handful of donors shared about 4.5% of their naive CD4 clonotypes.

The table came from immunoSEQ multiplex PCR; TCRdb's copy has only in-frame clones and leaves some out. Altogether about 2.1 million clones are present, 90% to 95% being singletons, with the ten largest covering over 1.5%. In the naive CD8 group, cells lacked CD45RO and were positively selected for CCR7, so terminally differentiated effector memory CD45RA+ cells were left out. CDR1 is SEHNR and CDR2 is FQNEAQ in the germline V gene (reference sequence). The CDR3 spans 12 residues. The germline V and J ends were trimmed by 6 bases and 8 bases, with 13 bases remaining between them. Sequenced input: naive CD8+ T cells from PBMCs. The chain has TRBV7-9 and TRBJ1-2; the D gene is possibly TRBD1 (5 bases). The sequence was obtained from a man between 18 and 29 years old in good health. Some clones in this sample may be carry-over from other donors' samples. Here the CDR3 reads CASRVGGSGYTF. CDR3 in DNA: TGTGCCAGCAGGGTCGGGGGGAGCGGCTACACCTTC. The full variable domain, in which reference TRBV7-9 and TRBJ1-2 provide the parts outside the CDR3, is DTGVSQNPRHKITKRGQNVTFRCDPISEHNRLYWYRQTLGQGPEFLTYFQNEAQLEKSRLLSDRFSAERPKGSFSTLEIQRTEQGDSAMYLCASRVGGSGYTFGSGTRLTVV.